This entry lists 19 T cell receptor beta chains sequenced from one sample in a study of T cell responses to AZD1222 COVID-19 vaccine. Using immunoSEQ multiplex PCR, the repertoire was profiled, and TCRdb retains in-frame clones only, with some absent. The repertoire includes 100,000 to 150,000 clones, approximately 90% of them detected once, and more than 3.5% sits in the top ten. Source: peripheral blood, taken on day 0 of AZD1222 vaccination. Receptors were obtained from an adult in good health.

The rearrangement links TRBV5-6 to TRBJ1-2; D not resolved. V was shortened by 2 bases and J by 1 base, with 12 bases between the two germline ends. The germline V gene encodes CDR1 SGHDT and CDR2 YYEEEE. The CDR3 loop spans 15 amino acids. DNA of the CDR3: TGTGCCAGCAGCTTCGAAGGCAGCATTAACTATGGCTACACCTTC. Protein sequence: CASSFEGSINYGYTF.

V usage is TRBV11-1 and J usage is TRBJ2-7; D is perhaps TRBD1 (6 bases). The CDR3 is made up of 14 amino acids. Germline V gene lookup returns CDR1 SGHAT and CDR2 FQDESV (reference sequence). V lost 2 bases and J lost 2, with 10 bases in between. CDR3 DNA sequence: TGTGCCAGCAGCTTAAGGACAGTTGCCTACGAGCAGTACTTC. Protein product: CASSLRTVAYEQYF.

This chain links TRBV4-1 with TRBJ1-2; the D is unclear. CDR1 is MGHRA and CDR2 is YSYEKL in the germline V gene. Trimming took off 0 bases at V and 2 bases at J, with 13 bases between the two ends. This CDR3 contains 16 residues. CDR3 nucleotide sequence: TGCGCCAGCAGCCAAGATCGCACATCCATGAACTATGGCTACACCTTC. This sequence encodes CASSQDRTSMNYGYTF.

V usage is TRBV14 and J usage is TRBJ2-7; maybe TRBD1 (6 bases). The CDR3 is 16 amino acids. The germline V gene encodes CDR1 SGHDN and CDR2 FVKESK. Trimming left V 3 bases short and J 0 bases short, with 15 bases between. CDR3 sequence: CASSHLQGLGSYEQYF. Here the CDR3 DNA reads TGTGCCAGCAGCCACCTACAGGGATTAGGCTCCTACGAGCAGTACTTC.

The chain is built from TRBV27 and TRBJ2-7; a possible D gene is TRBD2 (5 bases). Trimming left V 5 bases short and J 1 base short, with 15 bases between. Germline CDR1 and CDR2: MNHEY and SMNVEV (reference sequence). The length of the CDR3 is 15 residues. DNA of the CDR3: TGTGCCAGCAGTACAGCCGGGAATCCGTCCTACGAGCAGTACTTC. Protein sequence: CASSTAGNPSYEQYF.

The chain is built from TRBV7-3 and TRBJ2-5; the D is unclear. Germline V CDR1 and CDR2: SGHTA, FQGTGA. The CDR3 consists of 15 residues. V lost 2 bases to trimming and J lost 2 bases, with 12 bases between them. The CDR3 spells CASSLAGVEQETQYF. DNA of the CDR3: TGTGCCAGCAGCTTAGCAGGAGTGGAACAAGAGACCCAGTACTTC.

This clone was counted a few times. The rearrangement joins TRBV9 to TRBJ1-5; TRBD1 matches at 7 bases. CDR3 length: 15 residues. Trimming took 0 bases from V and 2 from J; bases not matched to a gene: 2. CDR1 SGDLS and CDR2 YYNGEE come from the germline V gene. The CDR3 nucleotides are TGTGCCAGCAGCGTAGAAACAGGGGGCAATCAGCCCCAGCATTTT. This gives the protein CASSVETGGNQPQHF.

The chain employs TRBV5-8 and TRBJ2-7, with 7 bases identical to TRBD1. Trimming cost V 4 bases and J 1 base; bases outside gene matches: 5. CDR3 length: 14 amino acids. CDR1 SGHTS and CDR2 YDEGEE come from the germline V gene. The CDR3 loop is CASSTETGSYEQYF. The CDR3 DNA reads as TGTGCCAGCAGCACCGAGACAGGGTCCTACGAGCAGTACTTC.

The chain is built from TRBV27 and TRBJ2-6; 7 bases agree with TRBD1. The CDR3 has 15 amino acids. The germline V gene has CDR1 MNHEY and CDR2 SMNVEV (reference sequence). V shed 5 bases, J shed 1 base, and the junction held 2 bases outside the gene matches. The CDR3 protein is CASSLQGSGANVLTF. The CDR3 region has the DNA TGTGCCAGCAGTCTACAGGGGTCTGGGGCCAACGTCCTGACTTTC.

CDR3: CASSAGGPSQPQHF. CDR3 nucleotides: TGTGCCAGCAGTGCCGGGGGACCTAGTCAGCCCCAGCATTTT. V and J are TRBV2 and TRBJ1-5; a weak D match, TRBD1 (5 bases). Trimming shortened V by 4 bases and J by 6 bases, and 13 bases separated the two germline ends. CDR1 is SNHLY, CDR2 FYNNEI, per germline. This CDR3 has 14 residues.

The V and J genes are TRBV15 and TRBJ1-4, with 8 bases that match TRBD1. CDR1 is LNHNV and CDR2 is YYDKDF in the germline V gene (reference sequence). The junction had 3 bases not matched to a gene; V was cut back by 5 bases and J by 7 bases. The CDR3 consists of 13 residues. The CDR3 region is CATSGRGLEKLFF. CDR3 nucleotide sequence: TGTGCCACCAGCGGCAGGGGGCTTGAAAAACTGTTTTTT.

V is TRBV21-1 and J is TRBJ1-2; the table's D call of TRBD1 was not tested on the DNA. TRBV21-1 represents a pseudogene. CDR3 length: 17 amino acids. The CDR3 reads CASSVNRAKVASYGYTF. In DNA, the CDR3 is TGTGCCAGCAGCGTGAACAGGGCCAAGGTGGCATCCTATGGCTACACCTTC.

The chain uses TRBV7-2 and TRBJ1-2, with 7 bases aligning to TRBD1. The CDR3 extends over 13 amino acids. Germline V gives CDR1 SGHTA, CDR2 FQGNSA. V lost 5 bases, J lost 3 bases, and 3 bases stayed unmatched. CDR3: CASSPDRDYGYTF. CDR3 nucleotide sequence: TGTGCCAGCAGCCCCGACAGGGACTATGGCTACACCTTC.

This clone was observed once. The V call is TRBV4-1, the J call TRBJ1-6; possibly TRBD1 for D (6 bases). Trimming left V 7 bases short and J 7 bases short, with 11 bases between. Germline CDR1 reads MGHRA; CDR2 reads YSYEKL. The CDR3 consists of 13 residues. CDR3 region: CASKEGGNSPLHF. CDR3 nucleotides: TGCGCCAGCAAGGAAGGGGGAAATTCACCCCTCCACTTT.

This clone was recorded a few times. This sequence joins TRBV19 and TRBJ1-1; perhaps TRBD1 as D (5 bases). Germline V gene sequence: CDR1 LNHDA, CDR2 SQIVND (reference sequence). V was clipped by 6 bases and J by 1 base, with 15 bases between them. CDR3 length: 15 amino acids. Here the CDR3 DNA reads TGTGCCAGTAGGCTGCGGGGCTCCCGGAACACTGAAGCTTTCTTT. Residues: CASRLRGSRNTEAFF.

The V and J genes are TRBV28 and TRBJ1-1; no clear D. Per the germline V gene, CDR1 is MDHEN and CDR2 is SYDVKM. The CDR3 extends over 14 amino acids. V was shortened by 5 bases and J by 5 bases, with 15 bases between the two germline ends. CDR3 amino acids: CASSPGRVGTEAFF. The CDR3 DNA follows: TGTGCCAGCAGTCCCGGACGTGTAGGGACTGAAGCTTTCTTT. The entire variable domain, with the rest obtained from reference TRBV28 and TRBJ1-1, is as follows: DVKVTQSSRYLVKRTGEKVFLECVQDMDHENMFWYRQDPGLGLRLIYFSYDVKMKEKGDIPEGYSVSREKKERFSLILESASTNQTSMYLCASSPGRVGTEAFFGQGTRLTVV.

This clone was observed a handful of times. The chain links TRBV5-1 to TRBJ1-3; a weak D match, TRBD1 (6 bases). Germline V gene sequence: CDR1 SGHRS, CDR2 YFSETQ. The V and J ends lost 4 bases and 1 base respectively, with 12 bases between them. The length of the CDR3 is 15 residues. CDR3 bases: TGCGCCAGCAGCACCGGAGGGGGGTCTGGAAACACCATATATTTT. It is translated as CASSTGGGSGNTIYF.

The chain joins TRBV4-3 to TRBJ2-6; D may be TRBD2 (6 bases). Germline V gene lookup returns CDR1 LGHNA and CDR2 YSLEER. V gave up 4 bases and J gave up 4 bases, with 14 bases separating them. The CDR3 has 16 amino acids. CDR3 sequence (DNA): TGCGCCAGCAGCCCGGGGCCGGGGGAAGGGGCCAACGTCCTGACTTTC. Its translation is CASSPGPGEGANVLTF.

The rearrangement uses TRBV9 and TRBJ2-4, with 7 bases identical to TRBD1. The CDR3 spans 15 residues. Germline V CDR1 and CDR2: SGDLS, YYNGEE. The J segment lost 4 bases and the V segment lost 0 bases, leaving 4 bases of the junction unmatched. The CDR3: CASSVEGTEKNIQYF. In DNA, the CDR3 is TGTGCCAGCAGCGTAGAGGGGACAGAAAAAAACATTCAGTACTTC.